These T cell receptor beta chains were read from a single sample in a study of blood T cell repertoires in COVID-19. Sequencing was performed with immunoSEQ multiplex PCR; in TCRdb, only in-frame clones are kept and a portion is missing. This table holds 85,000 to 90,000 clones, about 90% found once. Sequenced: peripheral blood. Receptor source: a human donor in a cohort sampled during active COVID-19. The CDR3 runs from the conserved cysteine through the conserved F or W. The D gene is left open where the match is weak. Some rows have no size entry. The others give once, few or many, or a class for an expanded clone.

>few|TRBJ1-1|TRBV29-1|TRBD1
TGCAGCGTCGCTGGGACAGTCGGGAACACTGAAGCTTTCTTT
CSVAGTVGNTEAFF
>.|TRBJ2-1|TRBV7-8|TRBD1
TGTGCCAGCAGCTTTCCCCGGGACAGGGGTTACAATGAGCAGTTCTTC
CASSFPRDRGYNEQFF
>.|TRBJ2-2|TRBV7-3|.
TGTGCCAGCAGCTTGTTAGCTCTCACCGGGGAGCTGTTTTTT
CASSLLALTGELFF
>.|TRBJ2-3|TRBV11-3|TRBD2
TGTGCCAGCAGCACAGGAGCGGGAGTGGTAGATACGCAGTATTTT
CASSTGAGVVDTQYF
>.|TRBJ2-7|TRBV3-1/TRBV3-2|TRBD2
TGTGCCAGCAGCCCCGTTGGAGCGGGGACCTCCTACGAGCAGTACTTC
CASSPVGAGTSYEQYF
>.|TRBJ2-5|TRBV6-7|.
TGTGCCAGCCAGTTACTCTTAGGGGCCGGGGAGACCCAGTACTTC
CASQLLLGAGETQYF
>.|TRBJ1-5|TRBV7-9|TRBD1
TGTGCCAGCAGCCTGACAGGGTGGAATCAGCCCCAGCATTTT
CASSLTGWNQPQHF
>.|TRBJ1-3|TRBV5-6|.
TGTGCCAGCAGCTTGTATCGGGGAATTGAGGGAAACACCATATATTTT
CASSLYRGIEGNTIYF
>.|TRBJ2-1|TRBV5-4|TRBD2
TGTGCCAGCAGCCACAGACTAGCGGCCGCGGCGGAGCAGTTCTTC
CASSHRLAAAAEQFF
>.|TRBJ1-1|TRBV29-1|.
TGCAGCGTTGAAGGGAGACAGCTTGAAGCTTTCTTT
CSVEGRQLEAFF
>.|TRBJ1-3|TRBV3-1/TRBV3-2|.
TGTGCCAGCAGCCCCCGAGGGGGAACTGGAAACACCATATATTTT
CASSPRGGTGNTIYF
>.|TRBJ2-3|TRBV11-1|.
TGTGCCAGCAGCTTATATCAGGGAACAGGAACAGATACGCAGTATTTT
CASSLYQGTGTDTQYF
>.|TRBJ2-1|TRBV18|.
TGTGCCAGCTCACCATCAGCAGGGGTGAATGAGCAGTTCTTC
CASSPSAGVNEQFF
>.|TRBJ2-2|TRBV11-2|.
TGTGCCAGCAGCCCCTTGGGCGTCGGGGAGCTGTTTTTT
CASSPLGVGELFF
>few|TRBJ2-7|TRBV27|TRBD1
TGTGCCAGCAGTTTGGGCCCGGGACAGGGGTGGGCCTACGAGCAGTACTTC
CASSLGPGQGWAYEQYF
>.|TRBJ2-3|TRBV18|.
TGTGCCAGCTCACCTCTCTTGGATACGCAGTATTTT
CASSPLLDTQYF
>.|TRBJ2-1|TRBV7-6|TRBD2
TGTGCCAGCAGCTCTCGACTAGCGGGAGGGGTCTACAATGAGCAGTTCTTC
CASSSRLAGGVYNEQFF
>.|TRBJ1-2|TRBV15|.
TGTGCCACCAGCCCCGACTACAGGGAGGGTGGTGGCTACACCTTC
CATSPDYREGGGYTF
>.|TRBJ1-1|TRBV28|.
TGTGCCAGCAGTTTTTCGGAGGGTTTCAAAGAAGCTTTCTTT
CASSFSEGFKEAFF
>.|TRBJ2-5|TRBV27|.
TGTGCCAGCAGTTTCTCAATAGCGGTTGGGGAAGAGACCCAGTACTTC
CASSFSIAVGEETQYF
>.|TRBJ1-5|TRBV27|.
TGTGCCAGCAGTTTCACAGGATCCTACAATCAGCCCCAGCATTTT
CASSFTGSYNQPQHF
>.|TRBJ1-5|TRBV18|TRBD1
TGTGCCAGCTCCTTGACTCGGACAGGGGGTGAGCCCCAGCATTTT
CASSLTRTGGEPQHF
>.|TRBJ2-3|TRBV28|.
TGTGCCAGCAGTTTAACCCAGGGCCCAGATACGCAGTATTTT
CASSLTQGPDTQYF
>.|TRBJ2-6|TRBV19|.
TGTGCCAGTAGTATGGGGGCGGGGGCCAACGTCCTGACTTTC
CASSMGAGANVLTF
>.|TRBJ2-1|TRBV7-2|TRBD2
TGTGCCAGCAGCCTATATGGGCTAGCGGGAGGAAGCTCCTACAATGAGCAGTTCTTC
CASSLYGLAGGSSYNEQFF
>.|TRBJ2-5|TRBV30|TRBD2
TGTGCCTGGAGTACCCCAGCGGGAGGGCGAGAGACCCAGTACTTC
CAWSTPAGGRETQYF
>once|TRBJ2-3|TRBV10-1|.
TGCGCCAGCGCCCGGGACTCCTACACAGATACGCAGTATTTT
CASARDSYTDTQYF
>.|TRBJ2-1|TRBV2|TRBD2
TGTGCCAGCGGGACGTTAGCGGGATACAATGAGCAGTTCTTC
CASGTLAGYNEQFF
>.|TRBJ1-1|TRBV5-1|.
TGCGCCAGCAGCGTGGGGGGGCCTCCGAACACTGAAGCTTTCTTT
CASSVGGPPNTEAFF
>.|TRBJ1-6|TRBV3-1/TRBV3-2|.
TGTGCCAGCAGCCAAGGGGCAGGGGCCTATAATTCACCCCTCCACTTT
CASSQGAGAYNSPLHF
>.|TRBJ2-1|TRBV5-4|TRBD2
TGTGCCAGCAGCCTGTCGGGACTAGCGGGAGATAATGAGCAGTTCTTC
CASSLSGLAGDNEQFF
>.|TRBJ2-5|TRBV27|TRBD2
TGTGCCACCGAGAGCGGGGATGGGACAGAGACCCAGTACTTC
CATESGDGTETQYF
>.|TRBJ2-7|TRBV27|TRBD1
TGTGCCAGCAGTCCGCCGGACAGGGTGGCCGAGCAGTACTTC
CASSPPDRVAEQYF
>.|TRBJ2-1|TRBV3-1/TRBV3-2|TRBD2
TGTGCCAGCAGCCAAGATACGAGGCGGGAGGATGAGCAGTTCTTC
CASSQDTRREDEQFF
>.|TRBJ2-2|TRBV3-1/TRBV3-2|TRBD2
TGTGCCAGCAGCCAACCTAGCGGGAAGGGAGGGGAGCTGTTTTTT
CASSQPSGKGGELFF